Below are 9 T cell receptor beta chains sequenced from a single sample in a study of regulatory T cells in long-lasting Graves disease. Both iRepertoire HTBI primers and Arm-PCR of CDR3 regions were used to build the TCR beta libraries. TCRdb ran MiXCR on the multiplex PCR reads and lists one entry per CDR3 protein. The sample lists about 440,000 distinct CDR3 sequences, about a sixth occurring once. Regarding time point: newly diagnosed GD, antithyroid drugs for less than 3 months. Researchers made the TCR library from RNA that was extracted from PBMCs. The same sample was also studied in work on T cells in Graves' hyperthyroidism and ophthalmopathy.

Here the sequenced sample was peripheral blood mononuclear cells (PBMCs), taken at new diagnosis, from a patient treated with antithyroid drugs. The source of these receptors is a woman younger than 45 with Graves disease.

The rearrangement joins TRBV27 to TRBJ1-2, with TRBD1 matching 7 bases. CDR3 length equals 16 residues. After removal of 2 bases from V and 4 bases from J, the junction contained 10 bases not matched to a gene. In germline, CDR1 is MNHEY, CDR2 SMNVEV (reference sequence). The CDR3 sequence is CASSLHALQGSYGYTF. The CDR3 nucleotides are TGTGCCAGCAGTTTACACGCCCTACAGGGGAGCTATGGCTACACCTTC.

This clonotype was recorded at least ten times. The V call is TRBV2, the J call TRBJ2-1; 11 bases line up with TRBD2. V gave up 1 base and J gave up 9 bases; unmatched junction bases: 11. Per the germline V gene, CDR1 is SNHLY and CDR2 is FYNNEI. This CDR3 region has 17 residues. CDR3 nucleotide sequence: TGTGCCAGCAGTGAAGTGATACTAGCGGGAGAGGGGGGTGAGCAGTTCTTC. It translates to CASSEVILAGEGGEQFF.

This clonotype was observed a few times. The chain carries TRBV19 and TRBJ2-1; 7 nucleotides match TRBD1. Germline trimming cut 7 bases from V and 5 bases from J; bases unmatched to any gene: 11. Germline assignment: CDR1 LNHDA and CDR2 SQIVND (reference sequence). This CDR3 has 15 residues. CDR3 sequence: CASTRGKGAHNEQFF. CDR3 sequence (DNA): TGTGCCAGTACTCGGGGAAAGGGGGCCCACAATGAGCAGTTCTTC. Variable domain in full (rest from reference TRBV19 and TRBJ2-1): DGGITQSPKYLFRKEGQNVTLSCEQNLNHDAMYWYRQDPGQGLRLIYYSQIVNDFQKGDIAEGYSVSREKKESFPLTVTSAQKNPTAFYLCASTRGKGAHNEQFFGPGTRLTVL.

This clonotype was seen only a few times. The gene calls are TRBV6-2 or TRBV6-3 and TRBJ2-7; TRBD2 aligns across 9 bases. The CDR3 has 15 residues. CDR1 and CDR2 (germline): MNHEY, SVGEGT. J gave up 0 bases and V 6 bases, and 6 bases lay outside the gene matches. This chain's CDR3 is CASRPPGLASYEQYF. DNA for the CDR3: TGTGCCAGCAGGCCACCGGGACTAGCCTCCTACGAGCAGTACTTC.

This chain uses TRBV12-3 or TRBV12-4 with TRBJ1-1; 8 nucleotides line up with TRBD1. With V trimmed by 6 bases and J by 0 bases, 3 bases remained unmatched. This CDR3 comprises 14 residues. CDR3 nucleotides: TGTGCCAGCAGGACGGACAGGGTGAACACTGAAGCTTTCTTT. Encoded protein: CASRTDRVNTEAFF.

The table lists this clonotype with a few counts. The chain is built from TRBV15 and TRBJ1-2; D is unresolved. Between the trimmed V and J ends, which lost 5 bases and 2 bases, there was a span of 15 bases. The CDR3 is made up of 15 amino acids. Germline CDR1 LNHNV, CDR2 YYDKDF (reference sequence). CDR3 sequence: CATSARISPNYGYTF. The CDR3 nucleotides read TGTGCCACCAGCGCTCGAATTAGTCCCAACTATGGCTACACCTTC.

The table lists this clonotype with a few counts. The CDR3, as DNA: TGCGCCAGCAGCCAAGGACAGGGGGCCACACCAAACTATGGCTACACCTTC. This encodes CASSQGQGATPNYGYTF. The V and J genes are TRBV4-1 and TRBJ1-2, with TRBD1 identical over 10 bases. Germline loops: CDR1 MGHRA, CDR2 YSYEKL. There are 17 residues in the CDR3. Trimming at V came to 1 base and at J to 2 bases, leaving 7 bases not matched to a gene.

This clonotype has ten or more counts. The chain combines TRBV7-9 with TRBJ2-7, with D perhaps TRBD1 or TRBD2 (6 bases each). V lost 5 bases and J 1 base, leaving 15 bases between the germline ends. CDR3 length: 15 residues. Germline V lookup: CDR1 SEHNR, CDR2 FQNEAQ (reference sequence). CDR3 in amino acids: CASSTRGRSSYEQYF. The CDR3 coding sequence is TGTGCCAGCAGCACAAGGGGGAGGTCGTCCTACGAGCAGTACTTC.

This clonotype was recorded many times. The chain links TRBV6-2 or TRBV6-3 to TRBJ2-1, with 8 bases identical to TRBD2. CDR3 length: 15 residues. Trimming took 7 bases from V and 6 from J; bases not matched to a gene: 11. Germline CDR1 is MNHEY and CDR2 is SVGEGT. CDR3 sequence reads: CASKLLAGFANEQFF. The CDR3, as DNA: TGTGCCAGCAAACTTCTAGCGGGTTTTGCCAATGAGCAGTTCTTC.